One sample yielded the 26 T cell receptor beta chains listed below, sequenced in a study of lymphopenia after photon versus proton radiotherapy. This table comes from immunoSEQ multiplex PCR, and its TCRdb copy is limited to in-frame clones, with some not included. Seen here are 150,000 to 200,000 clones, roughly nine tenths observed once, and the top ten hold around 4.5%. Sequences were derived from peripheral blood, sampled from a patient treated with photon-based radiotherapy. Receptors originate from a man aged 50 or older with gastric cancer.

V gene TRBV5-1 combines with J gene TRBJ2-1, with D uncertain. V lost 5 bases and J lost 0, with 15 bases in between. The length of the CDR3 is 16 residues. Germline V gene sequence: CDR1 SGHRS, CDR2 YFSETQ. The CDR3, as DNA: TGCGCCAGCAGACTGGAGCCGGTTAGCTCCTACAATGAGCAGTTCTTC. Protein: CASRLEPVSSYNEQFF.

This clone has more than one count but fewer than ten. CDR3 DNA: TGTGCCAGCAGTTTCTCTCTGGACAGGGTGAATGAGCAGTTCTTC. Protein: CASSFSLDRVNEQFF. The chain employs TRBV28 and TRBJ2-1, with TRBD1 matching 8 bases. Germline V CDR1 and CDR2: MDHEN, SYDVKM. V gave up 3 bases and J gave up 7 bases; unmatched junction bases: 8. The CDR3 consists of 15 residues.

The gene calls are TRBV18 and TRBJ2-3; the match to TRBD2 covers 11 bases. CDR3 length equals 15 residues. V lost 6 bases to trimming and J lost 1 base; unmatched junction nucleotides: 3. Germline CDR1 reads KGHSH; CDR2 reads LQKENI. The CDR3 region has the DNA TGTGCCAGCTCTCTGACTAGCGGGGGCACAGATACGCAGTATTTT. It encodes CASSLTSGGTDTQYF.

This sequence joins TRBV19 and TRBJ2-1, with TRBD2 matching over 11 bases. Per germline, CDR1 LNHDA and CDR2 SQIVND (reference sequence). V lost 5 bases and J lost 7; bases outside the gene matches: 7. CDR3 length: 15 amino acids. The CDR3 sequence is CASSSGTSGTNEQFF. CDR3 nucleotide sequence: TGTGCCAGTAGTTCCGGGACTAGCGGCACTAATGAGCAGTTCTTC.

V gene TRBV29-1 combines with J gene TRBJ1-1; possibly TRBD1 for D (6 bases). Trimming shortened V by 6 bases and J by 2 bases, and 16 bases separated the two germline ends. Germline values: CDR1 SQVTM, CDR2 ANQGSEA. The CDR3 length is 14 residues. The chain's CDR3 is CSVGAPWDNTEAFF. The CDR3 coding sequence is TGCAGCGTGGGGGCCCCATGGGATAACACTGAAGCTTTCTTT.

The V gene is TRBV7-3, the J gene TRBJ2-1; 9 positions match TRBD2. Germline-derived CDR1 and CDR2 are SGHTA and FQGTGA. Germline trimming cut 4 bases from V and 6 bases from J; bases unmatched to any gene: 7. The CDR3 has 15 residues. As DNA, the CDR3 is TGTGCCAGCAGCTCGAGCTTAGCGGGAGCCAATGAGCAGTTCTTC. This gives the protein CASSSSLAGANEQFF.

This chain uses TRBV5-1 with TRBJ2-7; TRBD1 matches 7 bases. Germline lookup yields CDR1 SGHRS and CDR2 YFSETQ. This CDR3 is built from 13 residues. V gave up 1 base and J gave up 5 bases; unmatched junction bases: 3. The CDR3 DNA sequence: TGCGCCAGCAGCTTGAGGGGGCGGGACGAGCAGTACTTC. Translation: CASSLRGRDEQYF.

The genes are TRBV4-1 and TRBJ2-2, with TRBD1 matching 7 bases. CDR1 MGHRA and CDR2 YSYEKL come from the germline V gene. V lost 4 bases and J lost 7; bases outside the gene matches: 12. The CDR3 consists of 16 residues. Here the CDR3 DNA reads TGCGCCAGCAGCCTCAGGAATGTAGCAGGGGGCGGGGAGCTGTTTTTT. This encodes CASSLRNVAGGGELFF.

The chain employs TRBV6-6 and TRBJ2-1; 13 positions match TRBD2. CDR3 size: 16 residues. Trimming removed 6 bases from V and 3 bases from J; junction bases left unmatched: 5. CDR1 is MNHNY, CDR2 SVGAGI, per germline (reference sequence). As DNA, the CDR3 is TGTGCCAGCAGAACCGGACTAGCGGGAGTCTACAATGAGCAGTTCTTC. Translation: CASRTGLAGVYNEQFF.

The chain has TRBV28 and TRBJ1-5; TRBD1 might be the D (5 bases). V shed 2 bases and J shed 3 bases, with 17 bases lying between them. Germline V CDR1 and CDR2: MDHEN, SYDVKM. This CDR3 region has 17 residues. CDR3 nucleotide sequence: TGTGCCAGCAGTTTAGGTAAGCGCAGACAGATCAATCAGCCCCAGCATTTT. Amino acids: CASSLGKRRQINQPQHF.

This clone was seen a single time. The chain recombines TRBV5-1 with TRBJ2-2, with D possibly being TRBD2 (6 bases). The CDR3 totals 17 residues. Germline V gene sequence: CDR1 SGHRS, CDR2 YFSETQ. V was trimmed by 4 bases and J by 7 bases, leaving 23 bases between them. The CDR3 sequence is CASSPEILAGSVGELFF. CDR3 DNA: TGCGCCAGCAGCCCGGAGATATTGGCGGGATCGGTCGGGGAGCTGTTTTTT.

V gene TRBV11-2 combines with J gene TRBJ2-7; 7 bases are a match to TRBD1. The ends lost 0 bases at V and 6 bases at J; junction bases unmatched: 11. CDR3 length equals 16 residues. CDR1 is SGHAT, CDR2 FQNNGV, per germline. In DNA, the CDR3 is TGTGCCAGCAGCTTAGATCTAGGGGGCGGTAGAATCGAGCAGTACTTC. Amino acids: CASSLDLGGGRIEQYF.

This chain uses TRBV6-5 with TRBJ2-2; TRBD1 might be the D (6 bases). CDR3 length: 16 residues. Germline CDR1 MNHEY, CDR2 SVGAGI. V shed 2 bases and J shed 4 bases, with 14 bases lying between them. As DNA, the CDR3 is TGTGCCAGCAGTTACCTATCCGAGACAGGCACCGGGGAGCTGTTTTTT. It yields the protein CASSYLSETGTGELFF.

V usage is TRBV9 and J usage is TRBJ1-5, with D possibly being TRBD1 (6 bases). CDR1 and CDR2 (germline): SGDLS, YYNGEE. V was trimmed by 0 bases and J by 6 bases, leaving 28 bases between them. The CDR3 consists of 20 residues. The CDR3 here is CASSVGGRPLGDTRGQPQHF. The CDR3 nucleotides are TGTGCCAGCAGCGTAGGGGGCAGGCCTCTAGGGGACACACGGGGTCAGCCCCAGCATTTT.

In its sample, this clone was seen once. This chain connects TRBV19 to TRBJ2-7; possible D gene TRBD1, 5 bases. The CDR3 runs to 15 residues. Germline lookup yields CDR1 LNHDA and CDR2 SQIVND (reference sequence). V lost 3 bases, J lost 5 bases, and 17 bases lay in between. The CDR3 loop is CASSINGAGLNEQYF. The CDR3 DNA reads as TGTGCCAGTAGTATCAATGGGGCAGGGTTGAACGAGCAGTACTTC.

The CDR3 is CASSIAVLAKNIQYF. For the CDR3, the DNA is TGTGCCAGTAGTATCGCGGTTCTAGCCAAAAACATTCAGTACTTC. The rearrangement uses TRBV19 and TRBJ2-4, with D unclear. The germline V gene has CDR1 LNHDA and CDR2 SQIVND (reference sequence). V shed 3 bases and J shed 0 bases, with 9 bases lying between them. The CDR3 runs 15 residues.

The chain couples TRBV10-1 to TRBJ2-1; 8 bases agree with TRBD2. V was clipped by 5 bases and J by 10 bases; unmatched bases: 4. This CDR3 has 12 amino acids. CDR1 and CDR2 (germline): WNHNN, SYGVQD (reference sequence). The CDR3 coding sequence is TGCGCCAGCAGTCTGGGACTAGGAGAGCAGTTCTTC. Translation: CASSLGLGEQFF.

The rearrangement joins TRBV7-9 to TRBJ1-2; D is undetermined. CDR3 length equals 13 residues. The germline CDR1 and CDR2 sequences are SEHNR and FQNEAQ (reference sequence). Deletions cut 2 bases from V and 8 bases from J, with 12 bases between. CDR3 amino acids: CASSLTGVEGYTF. The CDR3 nucleotides are TGTGCCAGCAGCTTAACTGGGGTGGAGGGCTACACCTTC. The variable domain in full, completed from reference TRBV7-9 and TRBJ1-2, reads DTGVSQNPRHKITKRGQNVTFRCDPISEHNRLYWYRQTLGQGPEFLTYFQNEAQLEKSRLLSDRFSAERPKGSFSTLEIQRTEQGDSAMYLCASSLTGVEGYTFGSGTRLTVV.

V usage is TRBV27 and J usage is TRBJ2-7, with D tentatively TRBD2 (6 bases). This CDR3 spans 12 amino acids. The germline V gene has CDR1 MNHEY and CDR2 SMNVEV (reference sequence). Trimming removed 3 bases from V and 5 bases from J, with 8 bases in between. The CDR3 DNA sequence: TGTGCCAGCAGTTTGGGCGGGAACGAGCAGTACTTC. Translation: CASSLGGNEQYF.

This rearrangement joins TRBV2 to TRBJ2-7, with D perhaps assigned TRBD1 or TRBD2 (5 bases each). Trimming took 6 bases from V and 2 from J, leaving 11 bases between them. The germline V gene encodes CDR1 SNHLY and CDR2 FYNNEI. The CDR3 sequence is 13 residues long. The CDR3 sequence is CASRRGSTYEQYF. Here the CDR3 DNA reads TGTGCCAGCAGGAGGGGCTCTACCTACGAGCAGTACTTC.

In its sample, this clone was seen a few times. This chain connects TRBV7-2 to TRBJ2-3; TRBD1 agrees at 8 bases. V lost 0 bases to trimming and J lost 5 bases; unmatched junction nucleotides: 7. Germline loops: CDR1 SGHTA, CDR2 FQGNSA. The CDR3 runs 16 residues. The CDR3 region has the DNA TGTGCCAGCAGCTTAGCCCCGGACAGGGTTGAAGATACGCAGTATTTT. Translating gives CASSLAPDRVEDTQYF.

The rearrangement uses TRBV27 and TRBJ1-4; TRBD1 aligns across 8 bases. Germline V lookup: CDR1 MNHEY, CDR2 SMNVEV (reference sequence). J gave up 3 bases and V 4 bases, and 10 bases lay outside the gene matches. The CDR3 is made up of 17 amino acids. Here the CDR3 DNA reads TGTGCCAGCAGTTCGAGACAGGGGCCATGGGCTAATGAAAAACTGTTTTTT. Translation gives CASSSRQGPWANEKLFF. Based on the CDR3 plus reference TRBV27 and TRBJ1-4, the full variable domain is EAQVTQNPRYLITVTGKKLTVTCSQNMNHEYMSWYRQDPGLGLRQIYYSMNVEVTDKGDVPEGYKVSRKEKRNFPLILESPSPNQTSLYFCASSSRQGPWANEKLFFGSGTQLSVL.

The chain carries TRBV5-5 and TRBJ1-4, with a tentative D call TRBD1 (6 bases). The germline gives CDR1 SGHKS, CDR2 YYEKEE (reference sequence). The CDR3 is made up of 16 amino acids. Trimming shortened V by 4 bases and J by 7 bases, and 20 bases separated the two germline ends. CDR3 region: CASSPTDRMGSEKLFF. DNA for the CDR3: TGTGCCAGCAGCCCTACCGACAGGATGGGGAGTGAAAAACTGTTTTTT.

Turning to this clone: Within the sample, other DNA sequences also encode this same CDR3. The V and J genes are TRBV18 and TRBJ1-1; unclear D gene. The V gene's germline CDR1 is KGHSH and CDR2 LQKENI. The CDR3 contains 13 residues. Deletions cut 3 bases from V and 0 bases from J, with 5 bases between. In DNA, the CDR3 is TGTGCCAGCTCACCTGGATTGAACACTGAAGCTTTCTTT. It codes for CASSPGLNTEAFF.

The chain joins TRBV7-9 to TRBJ2-7, with 8 bases that match TRBD1. The V gene's germline CDR1 is SEHNR and CDR2 FQNEAQ (reference sequence). The V segment lost 4 bases and the J segment 7 bases; nucleotides outside the gene matches: 6. The length of the CDR3 is 13 residues. CDR3 sequence: CASSSDRGWEQYF. As DNA, the CDR3 is TGTGCCAGCAGCTCTGACAGGGGCTGGGAGCAGTACTTC.

CDR3 region: CASSSLSTGGTEAFF. CDR3 coding DNA: TGCGCCAGCAGCTCACTTTCGACAGGGGGCACTGAAGCTTTCTTT. This chain connects TRBV5-1 to TRBJ1-1, with 9 bases fitting TRBD1. With 3 bases clipped from V and 4 bases from J, the junction kept 7 bases outside the gene matches. Germline values: CDR1 SGHRS, CDR2 YFSETQ. CDR3 length: 15 amino acids.